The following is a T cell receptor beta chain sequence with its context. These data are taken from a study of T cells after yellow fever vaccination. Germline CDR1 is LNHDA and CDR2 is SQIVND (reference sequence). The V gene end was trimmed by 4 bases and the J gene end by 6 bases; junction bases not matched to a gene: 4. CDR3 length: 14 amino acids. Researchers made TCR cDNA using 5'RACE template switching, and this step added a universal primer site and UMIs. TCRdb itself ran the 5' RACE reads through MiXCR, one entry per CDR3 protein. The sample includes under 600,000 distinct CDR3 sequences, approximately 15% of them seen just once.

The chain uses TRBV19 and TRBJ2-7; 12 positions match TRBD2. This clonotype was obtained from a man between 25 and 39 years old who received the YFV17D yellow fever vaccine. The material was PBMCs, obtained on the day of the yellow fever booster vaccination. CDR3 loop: CASSNQGLAGEQYF. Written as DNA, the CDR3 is TGTGCCAGTAGTAATCAGGGACTAGCGGGCGAGCAGTACTTC.